The next 26 T cell receptor beta chains were all read from a single sample in a study of blood T cell repertoires in COVID-19. Profiled with immunoSEQ multiplex PCR; TCRdb holds only in-frame clones, not every one. The sample yields fewer than 150,000 clones, under 85% seen once. The sample consisted of PBMCs or T cells enriched from blood (not recorded which). The origin of the receptors is a woman aged 18 to 35 who had been exposed to COVID-19.

V usage is TRBV30 and J usage is TRBJ1-6; 7 nucleotides line up with TRBD1. The CDR3 length is 14 residues. After removal of 3 bases from V and 10 bases from J, the junction contained 9 bases not matched to a gene. Germline V gives CDR1 GTSNPN, CDR2 SVGIG (reference sequence). CDR3 DNA sequence: TGTGCCTGGAGGTCAGGGGGGCCGTGGTCACCCCTCCACTTT. It specifies CAWRSGGPWSPLHF.

Only one count was recorded for this clone. The rearrangement joins TRBV5-1 to TRBJ2-2; D is perhaps TRBD1 (5 bases). The germline V gene encodes CDR1 SGHRS and CDR2 YFSETQ. The V end was cut by 0 bases, the J end by 4 bases, with 13 bases between. The CDR3 extends over 16 amino acids. The CDR3 sequence: CASSLVLGRGTGELFF. The CDR3 nucleotides read TGCGCCAGCAGCTTGGTCCTGGGGCGCGGCACCGGGGAGCTGTTTTTT.

This clone has a single count. V and J are TRBV25-1 and TRBJ1-6, with D tentatively TRBD1 (5 bases). CDR1 is MGHDK, CDR2 SYGVNS, per germline. V lost 6 bases to trimming and J lost 0 bases, with 12 bases between them. This CDR3 is built from 16 residues. The CDR3 DNA is TGTGCCAGCAGAGACAGTTCCAGCTCCTATAATTCACCCCTCCACTTT. It specifies CASRDSSSSYNSPLHF.

This clone was counted a few times. The V and J genes are TRBV30 and TRBJ2-1, with 9 bases fitting TRBD1. J gave up 7 bases and V 0 bases, and 4 bases lay outside the gene matches. The CDR3 length is 14 residues. Per germline, CDR1 GTSNPN and CDR2 SVGIG (reference sequence). CDR3 DNA sequence: TGTGCCTGGAGTGTCGGGACAGGGAAAAATGAGCAGTTCTTC. Its protein product is CAWSVGTGKNEQFF.

This clone was recorded a few times. This chain links TRBV4-3 with TRBJ2-1; 8 bases line up with TRBD2. The CDR3 contains 16 residues. Trimming took 0 bases from V and 6 from J; bases not matched to a gene: 7. Germline CDR1 is LGHNA and CDR2 is YSLEER. The CDR3, as DNA: TGCGCCAGCAGCCAAGATTTCCCGGGAGGGGGCAATGAGCAGTTCTTC. It is translated as CASSQDFPGGGNEQFF.

In its sample, this clone was seen once. The V and J genes are TRBV5-5 and TRBJ2-7, with TRBD1 matching 9 bases. This CDR3 has 15 amino acids. Germline V gives CDR1 SGHKS, CDR2 YYEKEE (reference sequence). Trimming took 1 base from V and 3 from J; bases not matched to a gene: 5. The CDR3 bases are TGTGCCAGCAGCTTGACCGGGACAGGGAACTACGAGCAGTACTTC. Translated: CASSLTGTGNYEQYF.

V is TRBV27 and J is TRBJ1-1; TRBD1 aligns across 10 bases. The trim removed 3 bases at V and 6 bases at J, leaving 1 base unmatched. This CDR3 is 13 amino acids long. Germline assignment: CDR1 MNHEY and CDR2 SMNVEV (reference sequence). CDR3 region: CASSFDRGPEAFF. The CDR3 DNA reads as TGTGCCAGCAGTTTCGACAGGGGGCCTGAAGCTTTCTTT.

The chain combines TRBV9 with TRBJ2-1; TRBD1 agrees at 9 bases. This CDR3 has 19 residues. Germline V gene lookup returns CDR1 SGDLS and CDR2 YYNGEE. The V and J ends lost 0 bases and 3 bases, in that order; junction bases with no gene match: 13. The CDR3 protein is CASSVAVETGTGIYNEQFF. The DNA of the CDR3 is TGTGCCAGCAGCGTAGCTGTAGAGACCGGGACAGGGATCTACAATGAGCAGTTCTTC.

This chain joins TRBV5-1 and TRBJ2-2; D perhaps matches TRBD2 (6 bases). The V and J ends lost 1 base and 0 bases respectively, with 10 bases between them. The germline V gene encodes CDR1 SGHRS and CDR2 YFSETQ. CDR3 length equals 16 residues. The CDR3 DNA is TGCGCCAGCAGCTTGTTACTAGCAGCGAACACCGGGGAGCTGTTTTTT. Protein: CASSLLLAANTGELFF.

This clone came up once. V usage is TRBV10-3 and J usage is TRBJ2-5, with D uncertain. The CDR3 covers 11 residues. Trimming removed 10 bases at V and 2 bases at J, with 8 bases between. Germline V gives CDR1 ENHRY, CDR2 SYGVKD. CDR3 sequence: CATRLQETQYF. The CDR3 nucleotides are TGTGCCACCAGACTTCAAGAGACCCAGTACTTC.

The gene calls are TRBV11-3 and TRBJ2-1, with D possibly TRBD2 on 6 matching bases. The CDR3 has 14 amino acids. The V end lost 2 bases, the J end lost 5 bases, and 10 bases lay between the germline ends. Germline CDR1 SGHNT, CDR2 YENEEA. The CDR3 DNA reads TGTGCCAGCAGCTTACCGGGACTTAACAATGAGCAGTTCTTC. Protein: CASSLPGLNNEQFF.

This CDR3 is CASSQETTGGQAKNIQYF. The DNA of the CDR3 is TGTGCCAGCAGCCAAGAAACCACAGGGGGCCAAGCCAAAAACATTCAGTACTTC. V is TRBV3-1 (or the pseudogene TRBV3-2) and J is TRBJ2-4, with 9 bases matching TRBD1. Germline V lookup: CDR1 LGHDT, CDR2 YNNKEL (reference sequence). This CDR3 contains 18 residues. J gave up 0 bases and V 0 bases, and 6 bases lay outside the gene matches.

The V and J genes are TRBV7-3 and TRBJ2-1, with D unclear. The V gene lost 4 bases and the J gene lost 7 bases, with 11 bases spanning the gap. Germline-derived CDR1 and CDR2 are SGHTA and FQGTGA. The CDR3 spans 13 residues. DNA of the CDR3: TGTGCCAGCAGCTCCCACGTGAGGAATGAGCAGTTCTTC. Translated: CASSSHVRNEQFF.

The chain uses TRBV15 and TRBJ2-7; 7 nucleotides agree with TRBD2. CDR1 and CDR2 from the germline V gene are LNHNV and YYDKDF (reference sequence). After removal of 1 base from V and 1 base from J, the junction contained 4 bases not matched to a gene. CDR3 length equals 15 residues. The CDR3 DNA follows: TGTGCCACCAGCAGAGGGGGGGGATCTTCCTACGAGCAGTACTTC. This gives the protein CATSRGGGSSYEQYF.

V and J are TRBV7-9 and TRBJ2-7, with 11 bases identical to TRBD2. The CDR3 contains 15 residues. V dropped 4 bases and J dropped 2; count of bases not matched to a gene: 4. From germline, CDR1 is SEHNR and CDR2 FQNEAQ (reference sequence). CDR3 region: CASSSGTSGTYEQYF. The CDR3 DNA follows: TGTGCCAGCAGCTCCGGGACTAGCGGAACCTACGAGCAGTACTTC.

The chain combines TRBV18 with TRBJ1-1; tentatively, D is TRBD1 (5 bases). Per the germline V gene, CDR1 is KGHSH and CDR2 is LQKENI. V was clipped by 3 bases and J by 1 base, with 15 bases between them. This CDR3 spans 16 amino acids. The CDR3 reads CASSPETVRKNTEAFF. CDR3 bases: TGTGCCAGCTCACCCGAGACAGTTAGAAAGAACACTGAAGCTTTCTTT.

The V call is TRBV7-9, the J call TRBJ2-1, with 10 bases aligning to TRBD2. The germline gives CDR1 SEHNR, CDR2 FQNEAQ (reference sequence). Trimming took 5 bases from V and 8 from J; bases not matched to a gene: 12. The CDR3 length is 16 residues. The DNA for the CDR3 is TGTGCCAGCAGCCCCTCCGGTCTAGCGGGAGTCGATGAGCAGTTCTTC. This encodes CASSPSGLAGVDEQFF.

In its sample, this clone was seen a few times. The chain carries TRBV24-1 and TRBJ2-1; 14 bases agree with TRBD2. The V and J ends lost 3 bases and 7 bases, in that order; junction bases with no gene match: 4. The CDR3 totals 16 residues. Germline V gives CDR1 KGHDR, CDR2 SFDVKD. The CDR3 loop reads CATSDPGLAGGNEQFF. The CDR3 DNA is TGTGCCACCAGTGATCCCGGACTAGCGGGAGGTAATGAGCAGTTCTTC.

This clone was picked up one time. The CDR3 nucleotides read TGTGCCAGCAGCTTAGAGGGGGGGTTTTATGGCTACACCTTC. Its translation: CASSLEGGFYGYTF. The chain uses TRBV7-6 and TRBJ1-2; perhaps TRBD1 as D (6 bases). Trimming stripped 1 base from V and 5 bases from J, with 11 bases between. The CDR3 runs to 14 residues. The germline V gene has CDR1 SGHVS and CDR2 FNYEAQ.

The rearrangement joins TRBV6-2 or TRBV6-3 to TRBJ2-2, with TRBD2 matching over 9 bases. The trim removed 4 bases at V and 2 bases at J, leaving 8 bases unmatched. In germline, CDR1 is MNHEY, CDR2 SVGEGT. This CDR3 has 17 amino acids. The CDR3 sequence is CASSSHRGRVNTGELFF. CDR3 nucleotides: TGTGCCAGCAGTTCACACCGCGGGAGGGTTAACACCGGGGAGCTGTTTTTT.

This clone was seen a single time. V and J are TRBV30 and TRBJ2-7; 8 nucleotides match TRBD2. The germline V gene encodes CDR1 GTSNPN and CDR2 SVGIG (reference sequence). J was trimmed by 5 bases and V by 5 bases; bases with no gene match: 11. The CDR3 runs 14 residues. The CDR3 bases are TGTGCCTGGGTAAAATCGGGAGGGCAGCACGAGCAGTACTTC. Translated, it gives CAWVKSGGQHEQYF.

The chain uses TRBV29-1 and TRBJ1-2, with 8 bases aligning to TRBD1. V dropped 5 bases and J dropped 0; count of bases not matched to a gene: 5. The length of the CDR3 is 14 residues. The germline V gene has CDR1 SQVTM and CDR2 ANQGSEA. The CDR3 spells CSVTGQGTNYGYTF. The CDR3 nucleotides read TGCAGCGTTACCGGACAGGGAACTAACTATGGCTACACCTTC. Together with reference TRBV29-1 and TRBJ1-2, the CDR3 gives the full variable domain: SAVISQKPSRDICQRGTSLTIQCQVDSQVTMMFWYRQQPGQSLTLIATANQGSEATYESGFVIDKFPISRPNLTFSTLTVSNMSPEDSSIYLCSVTGQGTNYGYTFGSGTRLTVV.

This clone was recorded once. The V and J genes are TRBV19 and TRBJ2-4, with 12 bases that match TRBD2. Germline V gene data show CDR1 as LNHDA and CDR2 as SQIVND (reference sequence). The CDR3 loop spans 16 amino acids. With 5 bases clipped from V and 5 bases from J, the junction kept 7 bases outside the gene matches. CDR3 bases: TGTGCCAGTAGTTTACGACTAGCGGGAGCACAAAACATTCAGTACTTC. As protein: CASSLRLAGAQNIQYF.

This chain links TRBV5-5 with TRBJ2-1, with TRBD1 as a possible D gene (6 bases). The germline V gene encodes CDR1 SGHKS and CDR2 YYEKEE (reference sequence). CDR3 length: 14 amino acids. The V gene lost 3 bases and the J gene lost 3 bases, with 10 bases spanning the gap. The CDR3 coding sequence is TGTGCCAGCAGCTCTGGGACAAACTACAATGAGCAGTTCTTC. Its protein is CASSSGTNYNEQFF.

The CDR3 DNA sequence: TGTGCCAGTAGTATTAACACCGGGACAGGGAGCCAGCCCCAGCATTTT. It is translated as CASSINTGTGSQPQHF. V usage is TRBV19 and J usage is TRBJ1-5; 9 bases are a match to TRBD1. The CDR3 length is 16 residues. From germline, CDR1 is LNHDA and CDR2 SQIVND (reference sequence). The ends lost 3 bases at V and 7 bases at J; junction bases unmatched: 10.

This sequence joins TRBV5-1 and TRBJ1-1; D might be TRBD1 (6 bases). From germline, CDR1 is SGHRS and CDR2 YFSETQ. The V end was cut by 0 bases, the J end by 0 bases, with 9 bases between. CDR3 length: 15 amino acids. CDR3 in amino acids: CASSLDGTLNTEAFF. CDR3 in DNA: TGCGCCAGCAGCTTGGATGGGACATTGAACACTGAAGCTTTCTTT.